This TCR beta chain stems from a study of T cells in Graves' hyperthyroidism and ophthalmopathy. Amplified TCR beta CDR3 regions derived from RNA transcripts. A set of HTBI primers served as the primers for a first-round RT-PCR of the TCR CDR3. TCRdb re-analysed the multiplex PCR reads in MiXCR, keeping a single row per CDR3 protein. The sample includes more than 500,000 distinct CDR3 sequences, roughly 15% of them seen just once. This clonotype was seen at least ten times. The CDR3 covers 16 residues. V was shortened by 5 bases and J by 1 base, with 17 bases between the two germline ends. Germline CDR1 is SNHLY and CDR2 is FYNNEI. Duration under 3 months, a NOSPECS grade of at least 4, and a Clinical Activity Score of at least 3 characterized the ophthalmopathy patients.

The rearrangement uses TRBV2 and TRBJ1-1, with a tentative D call TRBD1 (6 bases). The clonotype originates from a woman in her thirties or forties with Graves' ophthalmopathy. The source material was blood. CDR3 sequence reads: CASSYDRTWGNTEAFF. For the CDR3, the DNA is TGTGCCAGCAGTTATGACAGGACCTGGGGGAACACTGAAGCTTTCTTT. Full variable domain (missing parts from reference TRBV2 and TRBJ1-1): EPEVTQTPSHQVTQMGQEVILRCVPISNHLYFYWYRQILGQKVEFLVSFYNNEISEKSEIFDDQFSVERPDGSNFTLKIRSTKLEDSAMYFCASSYDRTWGNTEAFFGQGTRLTVV.